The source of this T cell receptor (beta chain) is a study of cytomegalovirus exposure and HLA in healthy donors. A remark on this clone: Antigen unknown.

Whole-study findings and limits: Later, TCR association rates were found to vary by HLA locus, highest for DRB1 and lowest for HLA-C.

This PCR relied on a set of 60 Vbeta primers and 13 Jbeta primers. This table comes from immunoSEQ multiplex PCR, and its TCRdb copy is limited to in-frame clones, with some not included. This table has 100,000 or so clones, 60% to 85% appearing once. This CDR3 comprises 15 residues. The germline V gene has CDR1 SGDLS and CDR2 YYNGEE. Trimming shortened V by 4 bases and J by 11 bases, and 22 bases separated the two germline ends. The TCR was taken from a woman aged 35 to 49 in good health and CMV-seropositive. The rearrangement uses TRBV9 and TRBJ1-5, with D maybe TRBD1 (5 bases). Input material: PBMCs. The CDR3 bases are TGTGCCAGCAGCCCGGAGGCGGGACCCTGGGGCACCCAGCATTTT. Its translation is CASSPEAGPWGTQHF.